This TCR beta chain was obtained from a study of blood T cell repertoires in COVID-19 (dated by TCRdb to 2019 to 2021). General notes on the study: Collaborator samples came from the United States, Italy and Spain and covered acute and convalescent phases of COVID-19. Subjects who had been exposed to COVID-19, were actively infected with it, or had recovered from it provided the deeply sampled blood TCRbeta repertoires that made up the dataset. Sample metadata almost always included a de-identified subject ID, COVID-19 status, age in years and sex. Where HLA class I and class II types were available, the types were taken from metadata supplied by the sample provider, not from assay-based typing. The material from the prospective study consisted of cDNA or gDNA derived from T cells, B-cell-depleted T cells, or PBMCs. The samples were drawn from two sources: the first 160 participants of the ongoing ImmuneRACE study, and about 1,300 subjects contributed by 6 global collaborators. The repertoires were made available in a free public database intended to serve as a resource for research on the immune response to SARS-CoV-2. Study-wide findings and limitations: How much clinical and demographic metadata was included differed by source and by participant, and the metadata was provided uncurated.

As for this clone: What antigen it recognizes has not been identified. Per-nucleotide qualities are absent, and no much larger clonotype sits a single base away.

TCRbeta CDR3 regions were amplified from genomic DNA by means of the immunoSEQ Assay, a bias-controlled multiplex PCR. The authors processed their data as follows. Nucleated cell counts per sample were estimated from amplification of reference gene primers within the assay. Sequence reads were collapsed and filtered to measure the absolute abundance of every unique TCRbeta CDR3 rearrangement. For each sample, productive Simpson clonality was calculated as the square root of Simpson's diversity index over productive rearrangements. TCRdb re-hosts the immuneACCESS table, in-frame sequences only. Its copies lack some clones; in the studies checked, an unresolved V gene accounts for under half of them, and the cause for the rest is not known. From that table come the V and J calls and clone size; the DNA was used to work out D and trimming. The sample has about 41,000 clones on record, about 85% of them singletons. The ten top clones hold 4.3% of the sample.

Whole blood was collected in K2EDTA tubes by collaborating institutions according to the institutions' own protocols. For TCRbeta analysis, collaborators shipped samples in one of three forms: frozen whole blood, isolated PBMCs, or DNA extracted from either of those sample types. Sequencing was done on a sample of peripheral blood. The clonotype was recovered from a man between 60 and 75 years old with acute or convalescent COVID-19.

Read as DNA, the sequence is TGTGCCACCTCCTCGGGAAATCAGCCCCAGCATTTT. Translated, this is CATSSGNQPQHF. The chain was built from TRBV12-3 or TRBV12-4 and TRBJ1-5; no D segment can be confidently identified. From the cysteine up to the phenylalanine, the CDR3 has a length of 12 residues. This entry keeps only the CDR3 DNA: 36 bases, framed from base 1. V lost 10 bases and J lost 4 bases; the stretch between them is 11 bases long.